The 10 T cell receptor beta chains given below trace back to one sample, sequenced in a study of glioma-infiltrating T cells. The iRepertoire nested amplicon-rescue multiplex PCR amplified TCR alpha and beta CDR3s from RNA. MiXCR, applied by TCRdb to the multiplex PCR reads, yields one record per CDR3 protein. The repertoire holds tens of thousands of distinct CDR3 sequences, with 23% as singletons. Material for sequencing was glioma tissue, nonneoplastic brain tissue, or PBMCs (not recorded which). Receptors originate from a human donor with low-grade glioma or glioblastoma, undergoing nonglioma brain surgery, or in good health (not recorded which).

This clonotype showed up many times. CDR3 sequence: CASSEVWGKYNEQFF. The CDR3 DNA follows: TGTGCCAGCAGTGAAGTGTGGGGGAAATACAATGAGCAGTTCTTC. This chain links TRBV6-1 with TRBJ2-1; tentatively, D is TRBD1 or TRBD2 (5 bases each). This CDR3 has 15 residues. V shed 1 base and J shed 4 bases, with 11 bases lying between them. The germline CDR1 and CDR2 sequences are MNHNS and SASEGT.

On this clonotype: A much larger clone is a single base away; this may be a read error. The chain has TRBV3-1 and TRBJ1-6, with 7 bases that match TRBD1. CDR1 is LGHDT and CDR2 is YNNKEL in the germline V gene (reference sequence). This CDR3 has 16 residues. CDR3 coding DNA: TGTGCCAGCAGCCTTCGAGGGGGCACCTTCAATTCACCCCTCCAGTTT. This sequence encodes CASSLRGGTFNSPLQF.

A note on this clonotype: It is likely a read error, because the conserved phenylalanine at the end of the CDR3 is missing. J is TRBJ2-6 and V is TRBV20-1; D remains ambiguous. Trimming removed 5 bases at V and 1 base at J, with 3 bases between. This CDR3 region has 12 residues. Germline CDR1 and CDR2: DFQATT and SNEGSKA (reference sequence). CDR3 sequence: CSALSGANVLTS. CDR3 in DNA: TGCAGTGCTTTATCTGGGGCCAACGTCCTGACTTCC.

This clonotype was counted many times. The chain uses TRBV7-2 and TRBJ2-1, with D hard to call. Per germline, CDR1 SGHTA and CDR2 FQGNSA. V shed 0 bases and J shed 6 bases, with 9 bases lying between them. The CDR3 is 14 amino acids. As DNA, the CDR3 is TGTGCCAGCAGCTTAGCGCGGTCGGCCAATGAGCAGTTCTTC. This sequence encodes CASSLARSANEQFF. The variable domain in full, completed from reference TRBV7-2 and TRBJ2-1, reads GAGVSQSPSNKVTEKGKDVELRCDPISGHTALYWYRQSLGQGLEFLIYFQGNSAPDKSGLPSDRFSAERTGGSVSTLTIQRTQQEDSAVYLCASSLARSANEQFFGPGTRLTVL.

This clonotype was counted at least ten times. This rearrangement joins TRBV20-1 to TRBJ1-2, with 9 bases fitting TRBD1. Unmatched junction bases numbered 11, after V lost 3 bases and J lost 6 bases. Germline V gives CDR1 DFQATT, CDR2 SNEGSKA (reference sequence). CDR3 length equals 15 residues. The CDR3 sequence: CSASGPSGTGHGYTF. CDR3 coding DNA: TGCAGTGCTAGTGGACCGAGCGGGACAGGGCATGGCTACACCTTC.

This clonotype came up many times. The rearrangement joins TRBV3-1 to TRBJ2-5; D is undetermined. Trimming removed 7 bases at V and 2 bases at J, with 5 bases between. This CDR3 is 11 amino acids long. In germline, CDR1 is LGHDT, CDR2 YNNKEL (reference sequence). CDR3 DNA: TGTGCCAGCACCCTACAAGAGACCCAGTACTTC. It is translated as CASTLQETQYF.

Many counts were recorded for this clonotype. This rearrangement joins TRBV20-1 to TRBJ1-1; 8 nucleotides line up with TRBD1. From germline, CDR1 is DFQATT and CDR2 SNEGSKA (reference sequence). The CDR3 runs 14 residues. J was trimmed by 1 base and V by 4 bases; bases with no gene match: 5. Written as DNA, the CDR3 is TGCAGTGCTACCCAGGGGGCGAGGAACACTGAAGCTTTCTTT. It is translated as CSATQGARNTEAFF.

This clonotype was detected only once. Being one base from a much bigger clone, this may be a read error. The chain combines TRBV7-8 with TRBJ1-1; TRBD1 is a possible D gene (5 bases). This CDR3 spans 13 amino acids. The V gene's germline CDR1 is SGHVS and CDR2 FQNEAQ. Written as DNA, the CDR3 is TGTGCCAGCAGCCAAGCAGGGTACACTGTAGCTTTCTTT. This sequence encodes CASSQAGYTVAFF. Based on the CDR3 plus reference TRBV7-8 and TRBJ1-1, the full variable domain is GAGVSQSPRYKVAKRGQDVALRCDPISGHVSLFWYQQALGQGPEFLTYFQNEAQLDKSGLPSDRFFAERPEGSVSTLKIQRTQQEDSAVYLCASSQAGYTVAFFGQGTRLTVV.

This clonotype appeared many times. V usage is TRBV6-1 and J usage is TRBJ1-3; tentative D call: TRBD1 (6 bases). V lost 5 bases and J 3 bases, leaving 14 bases between the germline ends. The germline CDR1 and CDR2 sequences are MNHNS and SASEGT. The CDR3 is 15 residues long. CDR3 amino acids: CASSSLRQVGNTIYF. CDR3 in DNA: TGTGCCAGCAGTTCCCTTAGACAGGTTGGAAACACCATATATTTT.

This clonotype was recorded at least ten times. The V call is TRBV2, the J call TRBJ1-6; 12 bases are a match to TRBD1. Germline-derived CDR1 and CDR2 are SNHLY and FYNNEI. The CDR3 extends over 15 amino acids. V dropped 4 bases and J dropped 12; count of bases not matched to a gene: 7. The CDR3 DNA reads TGTGCCAGCAGTGGGGACAGGGGGCATCTAGAACCCCTCCACTTT. It encodes CASSGDRGHLEPLHF.